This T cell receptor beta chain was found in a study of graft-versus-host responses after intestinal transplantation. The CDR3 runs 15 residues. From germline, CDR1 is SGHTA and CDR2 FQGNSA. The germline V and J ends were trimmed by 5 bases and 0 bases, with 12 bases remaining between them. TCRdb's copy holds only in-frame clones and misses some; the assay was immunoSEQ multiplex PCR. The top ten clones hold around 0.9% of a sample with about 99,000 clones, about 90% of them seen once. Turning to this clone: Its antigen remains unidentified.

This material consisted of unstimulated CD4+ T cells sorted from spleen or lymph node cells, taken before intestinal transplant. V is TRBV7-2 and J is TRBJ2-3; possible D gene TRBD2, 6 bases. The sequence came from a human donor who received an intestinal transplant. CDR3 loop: CASSPDYLSTDTQYF. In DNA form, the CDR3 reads TGTGCCAGCAGCCCGGACTATCTAAGCACAGATACGCAGTATTTT. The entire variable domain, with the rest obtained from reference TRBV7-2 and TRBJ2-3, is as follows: GAGVSQSPSNKVTEKGKDVELRCDPISGHTALYWYRQSLGQGLEFLIYFQGNSAPDKSGLPSDRFSAERTGGSVSTLTIQRTQQEDSAVYLCASSPDYLSTDTQYFGPGTRLTVL.